The 20 T cell receptor beta chains below come from one sample, sequenced in a study of shared clonotypes between healthy human individuals. Repertoires were generated with immunoSEQ multiplex PCR, while TCRdb's copy carries only in-frame clones and drops some. The sample contains more than 1 million clones, approximately 80% of which appear only once. The sample comprised memory CD4+ T cells from PBMCs. The subset here: CD45RA-negative fraction. All receptors come from a man aged 18 to 30 in good health. Some clones in this sample may be carry-over from other donors' samples.

This clone appeared a few times. Other DNA sequences within the sample encode an identical CDR3. This sequence joins TRBV4-2 and TRBJ2-2; D unresolved. The V end lost 0 bases, the J end lost 6 bases, and 5 bases lay between the germline ends. The CDR3 has 13 residues. CDR1 and CDR2 from the germline V gene are LGHNA and YNFKEQ. In nucleotides, the CDR3 is TGTGCCAGCAGCCAAGATTCCGCCGGGGAGCTGTTTTTT. Amino acid sequence: CASSQDSAGELFF.

In the case of this clone: Germline and junction disagree at one end, which may indicate a read error. This chain connects TRBV6-6 to TRBJ2-3; 7 bases align to TRBD2. Germline V gives CDR1 MNHNY, CDR2 SVGAGI (reference sequence). The CDR3 is 12 residues long. CDR3 nucleotides: TGTGCCAGCAGCCCCGGCCTGACTAGCCTTTTTTTT. Its protein product is CASSPGLTSLFF.

The rearrangement uses TRBV6-5 and TRBJ2-5; weak D call: TRBD2 (6 bases). Trimming pared 0 bases from V and 2 bases from J, leaving 10 bases between. The CDR3 totals 15 residues. The germline CDR1 and CDR2 sequences are MNHEY and SVGAGI. CDR3 amino acids: CASSYSSGRQETQYF. CDR3 bases: TGTGCCAGCAGTTACTCTAGCGGCAGACAAGAGACCCAGTACTTC.

This sequence joins TRBV5-1 and TRBJ2-3, with 8 bases matching TRBD1. Unmatched junction bases numbered 1, after V lost 0 bases and J lost 1 base. CDR1 is SGHRS and CDR2 is YFSETQ in the germline V gene. The CDR3 consists of 15 residues. The CDR3 here is CASSLVTGGTDTQYF. CDR3 DNA: TGCGCCAGCAGCTTGGTGACAGGGGGCACAGATACGCAGTATTTT.

The rearrangement links TRBV19 to TRBJ2-1; 12 nucleotides line up with TRBD2. The CDR3 spans 13 residues. V gave up 5 bases and J gave up 12 bases; unmatched junction bases: 5. Germline CDR1 LNHDA, CDR2 SQIVND (reference sequence). For the CDR3, the DNA is TGTGCCAGTAGTGGGACTAGCGGGTTACGGCAGTTCTTC. Translation: CASSGTSGLRQFF.

V gene TRBV5-1 combines with J gene TRBJ2-1; TRBD2 aligns across 7 bases. CDR1 is SGHRS and CDR2 is YFSETQ in the germline V gene. Unmatched junction bases numbered 7, after V lost 0 bases and J lost 4 bases. This CDR3 is 16 amino acids long. The CDR3 bases are TGCGCCAGCAGCTTGGAGCGCGGGAGTGGTTACAATGAGCAGTTCTTC. Amino acid sequence: CASSLERGSGYNEQFF.

The CDR3 DNA sequence: TGTGCCAGCAGCCCCTCGACAGGCTCCTACAATGAGCAGTTCTTC. Its protein is CASSPSTGSYNEQFF. The chain combines TRBV5-4 with TRBJ2-1; maybe TRBD1 (6 bases). The CDR3 contains 15 residues. Germline V lookup: CDR1 SGHNT, CDR2 YYREEE (reference sequence). V dropped 4 bases and J dropped 0 bases, with 11 bases sitting between them.

V and J are TRBV15 and TRBJ2-5, with a weak D call TRBD2 (5 bases). Trimming cost V 0 bases and J 4 bases, with 9 bases left between them. Germline CDR1 and CDR2: LNHNV and YYDKDF (reference sequence). The CDR3 spans 14 residues. The CDR3 coding sequence is TGTGCCACCAGCAGAGAAGAGGGAGCAGAGACCCAGTACTTC. Translating it yields CATSREEGAETQYF.

This clone was detected only once. Other DNA sequences from this sample encode an identical CDR3 as well. The rearrangement joins TRBV5-1 to TRBJ2-5, with 9 nucleotides matching TRBD1. The length of the CDR3 is 15 residues. CDR1 is SGHRS, CDR2 YFSETQ, per germline. The junction had 4 bases not matched to a gene; V was cut back by 2 bases and J by 2 bases. As DNA, the CDR3 is TGCGCCAGCAGCTTAGCCGGGACAGGGCAAGAGACCCAGTACTTC. Amino acid sequence: CASSLAGTGQETQYF.

This clone occurred many times. The rearrangement uses TRBV2 and TRBJ2-5; D might be TRBD1 (5 bases). Between the trimmed V and J ends, which lost 6 bases and 2 bases, there was a span of 19 bases. The CDR3 has 16 amino acids. Germline V lookup: CDR1 SNHLY, CDR2 FYNNEI. Here the CDR3 DNA reads TGTGCCAGCAGGGCAGGTTGGGGCCCTAAACAAGAGACCCAGTACTTC. The encoded protein is CASRAGWGPKQETQYF.

The chain combines TRBV28 with TRBJ2-5; D is perhaps TRBD2 (5 bases). The CDR3 runs 15 residues. Germline V gene lookup returns CDR1 MDHEN and CDR2 SYDVKM. The V end lost 4 bases, the J end lost 1 base, and 13 bases lay between the germline ends. The CDR3 sequence is CASSSPGKIQETQYF. CDR3 DNA sequence: TGTGCCAGCAGTTCTCCGGGGAAAATCCAAGAGACCCAGTACTTC.

The chain combines TRBV5-6 with TRBJ2-2, with 11 bases that match TRBD1. The CDR3 totals 16 residues. The V gene's germline CDR1 is SGHDT and CDR2 YYEEEE. Trimming cost V 4 bases and J 4 bases; bases outside gene matches: 6. The DNA of the CDR3 is TGTGCCAGCAGCCCAGGGACAGGGGGAGGCACCGGGGAGCTGTTTTTT. Amino acids: CASSPGTGGGTGELFF.

The chain couples TRBV5-4 to TRBJ2-1; 9 bases are a match to TRBD2. The germline gives CDR1 SGHNT, CDR2 YYREEE (reference sequence). This CDR3 region has 16 residues. The V and J ends lost 0 bases and 1 base, in that order; junction bases with no gene match: 2. The CDR3 nucleotides read TGTGCCAGCAGCTTGGGGACTAGCGCTTCCTACAATGAGCAGTTCTTC. Translated, it gives CASSLGTSASYNEQFF.

This chain uses TRBV5-8 with TRBJ1-2; possible D gene TRBD1, 6 bases. Per the germline V gene, CDR1 is SGHTS and CDR2 is YDEGEE. The CDR3 has 14 amino acids. V was clipped by 4 bases and J by 6 bases, with 16 bases between them. The CDR3 loop reads CASSQRGAFDGYTF. The CDR3 DNA reads TGTGCCAGCAGCCAGAGGGGGGCATTCGATGGCTACACCTTC.

The gene calls are TRBV6-1 and TRBJ2-6; 7 positions match TRBD2. Unmatched junction bases numbered 4, after V lost 4 bases and J lost 4 bases. Germline assignment: CDR1 MNHNS and CDR2 SASEGT. This CDR3 spans 15 amino acids. The CDR3 spells CASSAGGEGANVLTF. The CDR3 bases are TGTGCCAGCAGTGCGGGGGGTGAAGGGGCCAACGTCCTGACTTTC.

V usage is TRBV5-4 and J usage is TRBJ2-3; 9 bases match TRBD1. The germline V gene encodes CDR1 SGHNT and CDR2 YYREEE (reference sequence). V dropped 3 bases and J dropped 5; count of bases not matched to a gene: 7. There are 15 residues in the CDR3. In nucleotides, the CDR3 is TGTGCCAGCAGCTATTACAGGGGGCAGGGAGATACGCAGTATTTT. Protein product: CASSYYRGQGDTQYF.

This chain's CDR3 is CASSQQQGGSDEQFF. The CDR3 DNA reads TGCGCCAGCAGCCAGCAACAGGGAGGGTCCGATGAGCAGTTCTTC. The J gene is TRBJ2-1, the V gene TRBV4-3; perhaps TRBD2 as D (7 bases). V lost 3 bases, J lost 8 bases, and 17 bases lay in between. This CDR3 is built from 15 residues. Germline V gene data show CDR1 as LGHNA and CDR2 as YSLEER.

In its sample, this clone was seen many times. This chain links TRBV5-6 with TRBJ1-2; D is perhaps TRBD1 (6 bases). Trimming removed 0 bases from V and 4 bases from J, with 13 bases in between. The CDR3 length is 15 residues. CDR1 SGHDT and CDR2 YYEEEE come from the germline V gene. The CDR3 DNA sequence: TGTGCCAGCAGCTTGGCCCAGGGGATCGGCTATGGCTACACCTTC. Protein: CASSLAQGIGYGYTF.

The rearrangement links TRBV7-2 to TRBJ2-2; perhaps D is TRBD1 or TRBD2 (5 bases each). CDR1 and CDR2 from the germline V gene are SGHTA and FQGNSA. The CDR3 has 15 amino acids. V lost 1 base, J lost 5 bases, and 11 bases lay in between. CDR3 protein: CASSLGWGKTGELFF. The CDR3 bases are TGTGCCAGCAGCTTAGGCTGGGGGAAGACCGGGGAGCTGTTTTTT.

The CDR3 DNA reads as TGTGCCAGCAGCACTAGCGGTTCCACAGATACGCAGTATTTT. It yields the protein CASSTSGSTDTQYF. J is TRBJ2-3 and V is TRBV5-4; 8 nucleotides match TRBD2. Unmatched junction bases numbered 3, after V lost 4 bases and J lost 2 bases. CDR3 length equals 14 residues. The germline V gene has CDR1 SGHNT and CDR2 YYREEE (reference sequence).